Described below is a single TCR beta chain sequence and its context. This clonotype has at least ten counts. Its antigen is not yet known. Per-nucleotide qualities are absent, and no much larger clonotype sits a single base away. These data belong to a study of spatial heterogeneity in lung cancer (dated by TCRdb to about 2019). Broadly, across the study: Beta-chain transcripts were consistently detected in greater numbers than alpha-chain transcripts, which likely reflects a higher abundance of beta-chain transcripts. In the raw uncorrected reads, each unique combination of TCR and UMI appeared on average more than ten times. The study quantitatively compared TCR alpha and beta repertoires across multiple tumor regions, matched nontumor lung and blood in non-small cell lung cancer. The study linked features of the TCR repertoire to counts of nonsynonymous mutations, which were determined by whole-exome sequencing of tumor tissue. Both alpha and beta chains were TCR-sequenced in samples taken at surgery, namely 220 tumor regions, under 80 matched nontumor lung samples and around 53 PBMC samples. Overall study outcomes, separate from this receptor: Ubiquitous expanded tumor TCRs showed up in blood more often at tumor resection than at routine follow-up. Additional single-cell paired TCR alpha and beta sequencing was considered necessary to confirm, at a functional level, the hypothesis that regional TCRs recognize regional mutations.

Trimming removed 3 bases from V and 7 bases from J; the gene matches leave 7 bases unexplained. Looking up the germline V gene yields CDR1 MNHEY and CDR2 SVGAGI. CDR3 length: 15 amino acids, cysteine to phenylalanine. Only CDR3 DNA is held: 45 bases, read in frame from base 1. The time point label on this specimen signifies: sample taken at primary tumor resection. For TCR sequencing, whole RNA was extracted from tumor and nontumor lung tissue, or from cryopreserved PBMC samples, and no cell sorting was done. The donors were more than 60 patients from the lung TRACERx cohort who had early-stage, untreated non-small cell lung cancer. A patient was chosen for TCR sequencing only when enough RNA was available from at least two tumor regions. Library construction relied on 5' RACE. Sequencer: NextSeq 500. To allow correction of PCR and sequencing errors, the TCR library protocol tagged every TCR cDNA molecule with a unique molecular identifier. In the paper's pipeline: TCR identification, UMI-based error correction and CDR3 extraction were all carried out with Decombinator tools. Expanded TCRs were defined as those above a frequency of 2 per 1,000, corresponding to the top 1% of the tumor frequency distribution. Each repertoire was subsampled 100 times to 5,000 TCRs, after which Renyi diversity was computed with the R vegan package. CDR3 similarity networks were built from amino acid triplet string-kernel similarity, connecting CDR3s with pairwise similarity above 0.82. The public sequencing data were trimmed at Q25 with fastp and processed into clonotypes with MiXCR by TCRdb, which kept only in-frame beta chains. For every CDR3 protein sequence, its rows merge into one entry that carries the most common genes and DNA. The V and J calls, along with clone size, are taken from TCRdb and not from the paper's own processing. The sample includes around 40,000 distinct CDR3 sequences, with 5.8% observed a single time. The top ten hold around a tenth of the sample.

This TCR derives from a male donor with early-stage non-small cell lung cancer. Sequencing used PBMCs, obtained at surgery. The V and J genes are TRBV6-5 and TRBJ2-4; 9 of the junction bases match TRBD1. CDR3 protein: CASSYSRTGVNIQYF. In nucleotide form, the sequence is TGTGCCAGCAGTTATTCCCGGACAGGGGTGAACATTCAGTACTTC.